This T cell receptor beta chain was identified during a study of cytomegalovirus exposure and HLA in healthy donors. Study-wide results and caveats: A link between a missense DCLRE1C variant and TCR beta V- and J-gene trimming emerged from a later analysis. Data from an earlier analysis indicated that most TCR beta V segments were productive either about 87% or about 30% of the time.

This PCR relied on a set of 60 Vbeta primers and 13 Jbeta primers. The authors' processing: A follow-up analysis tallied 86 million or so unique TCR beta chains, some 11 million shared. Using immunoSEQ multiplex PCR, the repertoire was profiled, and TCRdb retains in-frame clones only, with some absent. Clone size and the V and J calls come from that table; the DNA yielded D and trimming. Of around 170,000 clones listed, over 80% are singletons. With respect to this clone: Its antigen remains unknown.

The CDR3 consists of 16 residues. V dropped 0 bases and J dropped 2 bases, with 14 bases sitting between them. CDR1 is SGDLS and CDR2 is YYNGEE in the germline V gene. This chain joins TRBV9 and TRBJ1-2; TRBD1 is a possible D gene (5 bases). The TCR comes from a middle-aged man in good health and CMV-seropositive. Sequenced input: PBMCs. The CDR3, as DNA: TGTGCCAGCAGCGTAGCGCCCGCAGGGCCAAACTATGGCTACACCTTC. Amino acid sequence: CASSVAPAGPNYGYTF.